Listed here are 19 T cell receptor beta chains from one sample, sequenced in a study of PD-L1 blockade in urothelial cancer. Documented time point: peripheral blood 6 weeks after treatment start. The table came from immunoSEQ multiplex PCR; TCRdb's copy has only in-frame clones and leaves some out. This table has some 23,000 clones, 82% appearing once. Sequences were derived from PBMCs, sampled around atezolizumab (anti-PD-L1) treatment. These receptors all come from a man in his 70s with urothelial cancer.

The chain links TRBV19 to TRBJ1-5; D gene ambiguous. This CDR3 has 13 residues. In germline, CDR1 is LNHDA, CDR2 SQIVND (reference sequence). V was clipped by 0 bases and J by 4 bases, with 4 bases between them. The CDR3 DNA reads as TGTGCCAGTAGTATAGATAAAAATCAGCCCCAGCATTTT. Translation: CASSIDKNQPQHF.

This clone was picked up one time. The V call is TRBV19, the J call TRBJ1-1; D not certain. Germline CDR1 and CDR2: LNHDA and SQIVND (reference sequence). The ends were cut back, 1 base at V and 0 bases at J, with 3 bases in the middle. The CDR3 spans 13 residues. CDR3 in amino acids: CASSIVLNTEAFF. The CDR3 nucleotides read TGTGCCAGTAGTATAGTCTTGAACACTGAAGCTTTCTTT.

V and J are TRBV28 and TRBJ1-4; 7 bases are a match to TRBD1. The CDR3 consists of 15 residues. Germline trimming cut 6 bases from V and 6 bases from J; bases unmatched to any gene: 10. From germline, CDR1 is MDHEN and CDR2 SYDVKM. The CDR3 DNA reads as TGTGCCAGCAGCTCCCCTGGCAGGGGGGATGAAAAACTGTTTTTT. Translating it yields CASSSPGRGDEKLFF.

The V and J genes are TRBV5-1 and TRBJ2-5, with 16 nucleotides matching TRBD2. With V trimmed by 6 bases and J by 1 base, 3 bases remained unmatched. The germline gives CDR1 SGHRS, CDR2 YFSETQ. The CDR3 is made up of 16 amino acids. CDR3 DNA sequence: TGCGCCAGCATCGGGACTAGCGGGAGGGTCCAAGAGACCCAGTACTTC. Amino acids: CASIGTSGRVQETQYF.

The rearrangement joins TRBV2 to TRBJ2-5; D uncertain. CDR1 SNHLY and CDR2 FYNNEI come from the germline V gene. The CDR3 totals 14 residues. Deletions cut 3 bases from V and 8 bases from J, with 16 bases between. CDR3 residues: CASSDRLVGRTQYF. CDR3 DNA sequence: TGTGCCAGCAGTGACAGACTTGTTGGAAGAACCCAGTACTTC.

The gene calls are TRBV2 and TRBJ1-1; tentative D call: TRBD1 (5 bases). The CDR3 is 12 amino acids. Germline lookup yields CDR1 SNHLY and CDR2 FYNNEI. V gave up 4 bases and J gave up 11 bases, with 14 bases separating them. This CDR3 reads CASSGGGTEAFF. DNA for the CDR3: TGTGCCAGCAGTGGGGGCGGGACGGAGGCTTTCTTT.

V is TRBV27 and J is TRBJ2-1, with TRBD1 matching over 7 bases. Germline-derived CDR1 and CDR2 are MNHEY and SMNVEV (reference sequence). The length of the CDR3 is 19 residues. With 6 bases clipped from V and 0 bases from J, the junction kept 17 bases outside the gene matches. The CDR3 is CASRRTGQQNIGSYNEQFF. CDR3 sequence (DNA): TGTGCCAGCAGACGAACGGGACAGCAGAATATCGGCTCCTACAATGAGCAGTTCTTC.

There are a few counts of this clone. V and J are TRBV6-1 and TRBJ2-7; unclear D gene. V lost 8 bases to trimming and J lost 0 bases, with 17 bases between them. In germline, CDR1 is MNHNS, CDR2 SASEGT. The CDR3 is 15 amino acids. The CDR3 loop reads CASGPAELDSYEQYF. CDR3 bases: TGTGCCAGCGGGCCTGCAGAACTGGACTCCTACGAGCAGTACTTC.

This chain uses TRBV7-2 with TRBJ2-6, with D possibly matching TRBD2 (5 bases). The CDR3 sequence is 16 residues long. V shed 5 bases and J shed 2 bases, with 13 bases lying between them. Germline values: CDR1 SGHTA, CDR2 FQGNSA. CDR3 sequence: CASSPGIGAGANVLTF. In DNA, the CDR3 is TGTGCCAGCAGCCCGGGCATCGGGGCTGGGGCCAACGTCCTGACTTTC.

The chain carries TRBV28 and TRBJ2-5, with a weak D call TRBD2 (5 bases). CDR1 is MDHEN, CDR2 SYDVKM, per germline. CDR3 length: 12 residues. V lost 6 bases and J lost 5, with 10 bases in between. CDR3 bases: TGTGCCAGCAGGCGAGGGCTCGAGACCCAGTACTTC. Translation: CASRRGLETQYF.

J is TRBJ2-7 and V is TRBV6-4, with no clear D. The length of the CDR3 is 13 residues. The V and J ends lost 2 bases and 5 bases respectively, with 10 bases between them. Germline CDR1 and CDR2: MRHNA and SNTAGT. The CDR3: CASSDRVFHEQYF. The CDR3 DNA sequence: TGTGCCAGCAGTGACAGAGTTTTCCACGAGCAGTACTTC.

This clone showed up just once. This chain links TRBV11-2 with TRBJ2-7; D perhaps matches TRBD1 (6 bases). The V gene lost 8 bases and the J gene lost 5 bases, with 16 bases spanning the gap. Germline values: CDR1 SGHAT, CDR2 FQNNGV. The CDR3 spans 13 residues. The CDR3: CASGYRDENEQYF. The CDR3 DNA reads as TGTGCCAGCGGATACAGGGATGAGAACGAGCAGTACTTC.

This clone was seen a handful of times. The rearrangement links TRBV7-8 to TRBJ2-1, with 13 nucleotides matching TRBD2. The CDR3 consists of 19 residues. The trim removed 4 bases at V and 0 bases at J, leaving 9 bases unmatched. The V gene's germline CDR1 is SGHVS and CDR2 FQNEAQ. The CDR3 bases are TGTGCCAGCAGCTCTCTGACTAGCGGGAGGCCCAGCTCCTACAATGAGCAGTTCTTC. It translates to CASSSLTSGRPSSYNEQFF.

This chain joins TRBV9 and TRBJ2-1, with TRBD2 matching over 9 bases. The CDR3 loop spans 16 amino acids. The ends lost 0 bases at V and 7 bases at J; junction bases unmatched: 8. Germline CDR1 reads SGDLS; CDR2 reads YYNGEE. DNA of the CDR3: TGTGCCAGCAGCGTAGAGGATAGCGGGAGAAAGAATGAGCAGTTCTTC. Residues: CASSVEDSGRKNEQFF.

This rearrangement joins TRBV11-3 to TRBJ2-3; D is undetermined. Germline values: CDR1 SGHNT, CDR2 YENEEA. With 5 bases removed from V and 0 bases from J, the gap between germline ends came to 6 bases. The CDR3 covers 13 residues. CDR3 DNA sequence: TGTGCCAGCAGCCCCCCTAGCACAGATACGCAGTATTTT. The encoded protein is CASSPPSTDTQYF.

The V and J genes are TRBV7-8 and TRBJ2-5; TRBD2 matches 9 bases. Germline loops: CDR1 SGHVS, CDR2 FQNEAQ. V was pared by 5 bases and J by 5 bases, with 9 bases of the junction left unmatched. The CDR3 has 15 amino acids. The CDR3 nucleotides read TGTGCCAGCAGCCGCGCGGGAGGGCGCCGGGAGACCCAGTACTTC. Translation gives CASSRAGGRRETQYF.

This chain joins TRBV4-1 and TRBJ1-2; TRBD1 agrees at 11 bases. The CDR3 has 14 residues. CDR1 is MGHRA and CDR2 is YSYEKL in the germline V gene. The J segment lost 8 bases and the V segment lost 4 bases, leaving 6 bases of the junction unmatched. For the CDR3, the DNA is TGCGCCAGCAGCCGACCGGGACAGGGGGAGGGCTACACCTTC. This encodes CASSRPGQGEGYTF.

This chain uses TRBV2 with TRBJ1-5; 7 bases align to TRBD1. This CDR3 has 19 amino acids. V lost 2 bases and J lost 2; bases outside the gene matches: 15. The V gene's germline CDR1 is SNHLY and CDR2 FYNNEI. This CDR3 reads CASSEHDRAKAFGNQPQHF. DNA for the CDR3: TGTGCCAGCAGTGAACACGACAGGGCGAAAGCTTTTGGCAATCAGCCCCAGCATTTT.

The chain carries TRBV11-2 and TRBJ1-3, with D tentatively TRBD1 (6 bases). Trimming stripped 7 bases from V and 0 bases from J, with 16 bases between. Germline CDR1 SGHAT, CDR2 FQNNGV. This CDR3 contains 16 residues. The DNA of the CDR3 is TGTGCCAGCACGGGACACCAAGGAGTCTCTGGAAACACCATATATTTT. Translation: CASTGHQGVSGNTIYF.